The 13 T cell receptor beta chains below were found in one sample sequenced in a study of blood T cell repertoires in COVID-19. The repertoire was sequenced with immunoSEQ multiplex PCR; TCRdb's copy has only in-frame clones and lacks some. Of approximately 280,000 clones detected, around 88% appear once; the ten largest clones hold about 5%. Sequenced material: peripheral blood. These receptors originate from a man in his forties or fifties with acute or convalescent COVID-19.

This chain joins TRBV6-4 and TRBJ2-2, with D maybe TRBD1 (6 bases). The germline gives CDR1 MRHNA, CDR2 SNTAGT. The V gene lost 8 bases and the J gene lost 1 base, with 26 bases spanning the gap. The CDR3 is 19 residues long. In nucleotides, the CDR3 is TGTGCCAGCCCTTCGAGGACCGGACAGTTGACTTTGAACACCGGGGAGCTGTTTTTT. This sequence encodes CASPSRTGQLTLNTGELFF.

This clone occurred once. The V and J genes are TRBV7-3 and TRBJ2-1; TRBD2 matches at 7 bases. The CDR3 consists of 15 residues. Trimming took 1 base from V and 9 from J; bases not matched to a gene: 9. Per germline, CDR1 SGHTA and CDR2 FQGTGA. CDR3 DNA sequence: TGTGCCAGCAGCTTAAGGGGGGGTAGCGTCACTGAGCAGTTCTTC. Its protein is CASSLRGGSVTEQFF.

CDR3 DNA sequence: TGCGCCAGCAGCTCGGGACAGGGAGATCAGCCCCAGCATTTT. Amino acids: CASSSGQGDQPQHF. This chain uses TRBV5-1 with TRBJ1-5, with 9 bases identical to TRBD1. The CDR3 is 14 amino acids. The trim removed 3 bases at V and 5 bases at J, leaving 3 bases unmatched. From germline, CDR1 is SGHRS and CDR2 YFSETQ. Combining the CDR3 with reference TRBV5-1 and TRBJ1-5 gives the whole variable domain KAGVTQTPRYLIKTRGQQVTLSCSPISGHRSVSWYQQTPGQGLQFLFEYFSETQRNKGNFPGRFSGRQFSNSRSEMNVSTLELGDSALYLCASSSGQGDQPQHFGDGTRLSIL.

DNA of the CDR3: TGTGCCAGCAGCTTGGTTGCCGGGGTGGCACATCAGCCCCAGCATTTT. This encodes CASSLVAGVAHQPQHF. The chain links TRBV5-5 to TRBJ1-5; D is uncertain. CDR3 length: 16 amino acids. Germline V CDR1 and CDR2: SGHKS, YYEKEE (reference sequence). The V and J ends lost 0 bases and 5 bases respectively, with 15 bases between them.

This chain connects TRBV20-1 to TRBJ1-4, with D hard to call. This CDR3 contains 13 residues. V dropped 6 bases and J dropped 0 bases, with 8 bases sitting between them. The germline V gene has CDR1 DFQATT and CDR2 SNEGSKA (reference sequence). CDR3 protein: CSASRATNEKLFF. CDR3 DNA sequence: TGCAGTGCGAGTCGGGCAACTAATGAAAAACTGTTTTTT.

The CDR3 loop reads CSVLNRDEQFF. In DNA form, the CDR3 reads TGCAGTGTACTGAACAGGGATGAGCAGTTCTTC. The genes are TRBV20-1 and TRBJ2-1, with D possibly being TRBD1 (6 bases). The CDR3 has 11 amino acids. Trimming removed 7 bases from V and 8 bases from J, with 12 bases in between. Germline lookup yields CDR1 DFQATT and CDR2 SNEGSKA (reference sequence).

The chain is built from TRBV5-4 and TRBJ1-1, with TRBD1 as a possible D gene (5 bases). This CDR3 has 13 residues. Trimming left V 6 bases short and J 4 bases short, with 13 bases between. The V gene's germline CDR1 is SGHNT and CDR2 YYREEE (reference sequence). CDR3 nucleotide sequence: TGTGCCAGCACCAGGCGGGGCGGCACTGAAGCTTTCTTT. This encodes CASTRRGGTEAFF.

This chain connects TRBV7-7 to TRBJ1-6; D perhaps matches TRBD1 (5 bases). Germline-derived CDR1 and CDR2 are SSHAT and FNYEAQ (reference sequence). The germline V and J ends were trimmed by 7 bases and 8 bases, with 24 bases remaining between them. CDR3 length equals 17 residues. The CDR3 DNA is TGTGCCAGCACCCTTGGGGGGGAGGGTCCCTCGGATTCACCCCTCCACTTT. Amino acids: CASTLGGEGPSDSPLHF.

The gene calls are TRBV2 and TRBJ1-2; D not resolved. Trimming pared 8 bases from V and 4 bases from J, leaving 11 bases between. This CDR3 region has 12 residues. Germline assignment: CDR1 SNHLY and CDR2 FYNNEI. CDR3 region: CASRSGSYGYTF. CDR3 coding DNA: TGTGCCAGCCGATCGGGGAGCTATGGCTACACCTTC. Supplemented by reference TRBV2 and TRBJ1-2, the full variable domain reads EPEVTQTPSHQVTQMGQEVILRCVPISNHLYFYWYRQILGQKVEFLVSFYNNEISEKSEIFDDQFSVERPDGSNFTLKIRSTKLEDSAMYFCASRSGSYGYTFGSGTRLTVV.

V usage is TRBV2 and J usage is TRBJ2-7; 10 nucleotides match TRBD1. This CDR3 has 16 residues. Losses at the gene ends were 2 bases for V and 3 bases for J; bases not matched to a gene: 7. The germline gives CDR1 SNHLY, CDR2 FYNNEI. CDR3 nucleotides: TGTGCCAGCAGTGAAAGGGGGGACAGGGGAATCTACGAGCAGTACTTC. Translating gives CASSERGDRGIYEQYF.

This clone was detected a few times. V usage is TRBV6-1 and J usage is TRBJ1-5; the match to TRBD1 covers 10 bases. Trimming cost V 4 bases and J 4 bases; bases outside gene matches: 10. Germline-derived CDR1 and CDR2 are MNHNS and SASEGT. The CDR3 loop spans 17 amino acids. The CDR3: CASSARDRGGFNQPQHF. CDR3 nucleotides: TGTGCCAGCAGTGCCCGGGACAGGGGAGGGTTTAATCAGCCCCAGCATTTT.

V and J are TRBV19 and TRBJ1-1; maybe TRBD1 (5 bases). CDR3 length: 14 residues. Trimming stripped 6 bases from V and 5 bases from J, with 16 bases between. Germline V gene sequence: CDR1 LNHDA, CDR2 SQIVND (reference sequence). The CDR3 DNA is TGTGCCAGTAGGCAGGGAAATTTGGGAACTGAAGCTTTCTTT. It translates to CASRQGNLGTEAFF.

This clone has a handful of counts. The chain is built from TRBV4-1 and TRBJ1-2; 8 bases are shared with TRBD1. Germline V CDR1 and CDR2: MGHRA, YSYEKL. J was trimmed by 6 bases and V by 0 bases; bases with no gene match: 9. There are 16 residues in the CDR3. The DNA for the CDR3 is TGCGCCAGCAGCCAAGATCTTGCAGGGGGCCTCGATGGCTACACCTTC. Its translation is CASSQDLAGGLDGYTF.